The TCR beta chain described here comes from a study of identical twins. Findings and caveats of the study: Clonotypes of the beta chain that were abundant in cord blood carried fewer insertions (memory repertoires showed none).

Healthy Caucasians made up all donors. V was trimmed by 6 bases and J by 6 bases, leaving 12 bases between them. From germline, CDR1 is WSHSY and CDR2 SAAADI. The CDR3 extends over 12 amino acids. A template switching step contributed a universal primer site, while unique molecular identifiers were present in the cDNA. TCRdb passed the 5' RACE reads through MiXCR, listing each CDR3 protein once. This sample has more than 400,000 distinct CDR3 sequences, with approximately 16% found just once. With respect to this clonotype: Antigen: not known.

This sample also belongs to another study, concerning yellow fever vaccine responses in identical twins.

This chain links TRBV10-2 with TRBJ2-7; unclear D gene. The sample was CD4+ T cells sorted from blood. The sequence was collected from a woman aged 18-35 years in good health. The DNA of the CDR3 is TGCGCCAGCAGGAGAACGGCCGGCGAGCAGTACTTC. Its translation is CASRRTAGEQYF.